This TCR beta chain was recovered during a study of T cells in Graves' hyperthyroidism and ophthalmopathy. The CDR3 contains 14 residues. Germline V lookup: CDR1 SGHAT, CDR2 FQNNGV. The V and J ends lost 3 bases and 9 bases respectively, with 12 bases between them. Study observations and caveats: Blood also held most thyroid clonotypes expanded beyond 0.001. For ophthalmopathy, model prediction preceded onset by a median around six months.

The source material, RNA transcripts, was used to amplify TCR beta CDR3 regions. In the first-round RT-PCR of the TCR CDR3, the HTBI primer set was used. TCRdb reanalysed the multiplex PCR reads using MiXCR and keeps one entry per CDR3 protein. The sample records around 720,000 distinct CDR3 sequences, roughly a third being singletons. This clonotype has ten or more counts. The antigen is undetermined. Sequences were obtained from blood. The gene calls are TRBV11-2 and TRBJ1-6; D unresolved. The receptor was isolated from a woman in her forties with Graves' hyperthyroidism. CDR3 nucleotides: TGTGCCAGCAGCTTCCCAGGCCTTGGTTCACCCCTCCACTTT. Protein sequence: CASSFPGLGSPLHF.